Shown below are 20 T cell receptor beta chains from a single sample sequenced in a study of blood T cell repertoires in COVID-19 (dated by TCRdb to about 2020). The library was obtained by the immunoSEQ multiplex PCR assay. TCRdb carries this immuneACCESS record with in-frame sequences only. Its versions omit some clonotypes, under half of them owing to an unresolved V gene in the studies checked, with the rest unexplained. The sample table shows about 160,000 clones, and just under 95% are seen once. The top ten constitute about 5% of the sample. What was sequenced was peripheral blood. The receptors were gathered from a woman between 50 and 59 years old with acute or convalescent COVID-19.

The chain is built from TRBV6-1 and TRBJ2-1; 10 bases align to TRBD2. Germline V gene sequence: CDR1 MNHNS, CDR2 SASEGT. Germline trimming cut 2 bases from V and 0 bases from J; bases unmatched to any gene: 4. The CDR3 loop spans 17 amino acids. The CDR3 DNA follows: TGTGCCAGCAGTGAACTAGCGGGGGCCAGCTCCTACAATGAGCAGTTCTTC. Translating it yields CASSELAGASSYNEQFF.

The rearrangement uses TRBV7-9 and TRBJ1-2, with D perhaps TRBD1 (5 bases). Trimming shortened V by 8 bases and J by 7 bases, and 23 bases separated the two germline ends. CDR3 length equals 15 residues. The germline V gene encodes CDR1 SEHNR and CDR2 FQNEAQ (reference sequence). CDR3 nucleotide sequence: TGTGCCAGCGCCGGGCGTGGGGGGGAAGAAGCTGGCTACACCTTC. Its translation: CASAGRGGEEAGYTF.

The V call is TRBV19, the J call TRBJ2-1, with D uncertain. The CDR3 sequence is 12 residues long. Germline V gene lookup returns CDR1 LNHDA and CDR2 SQIVND (reference sequence). The V end was cut by 0 bases, the J end by 7 bases, with 4 bases between. The CDR3 is CASSIDRNEQFF. DNA for the CDR3: TGTGCCAGTAGTATAGATCGGAATGAGCAGTTCTTC.

The chain recombines TRBV27 with TRBJ1-3; TRBD1 might be the D (6 bases). This CDR3 contains 18 residues. V was cut by 5 bases and J by 1 base, with 21 bases left in between. CDR1 is MNHEY, CDR2 SMNVEV, per germline (reference sequence). In nucleotides, the CDR3 is TGTGCCAGCAGTCCAGCGGGGACACGGCGGGGGTCTGGAAACACCATATATTTT. This translates into CASSPAGTRRGSGNTIYF.

This chain joins TRBV6-5 and TRBJ2-1; unclear D gene. Germline loops: CDR1 MNHEY, CDR2 SVGAGI. With 6 bases removed from V and 7 bases from J, the gap between germline ends came to 7 bases. CDR3 length: 11 amino acids. The DNA of the CDR3 is TGTGCCAGCAGCCAACGGAATGAGCAGTTCTTC. This codes for CASSQRNEQFF.

This chain joins TRBV30 and TRBJ1-1; D may be TRBD1 (6 bases). CDR3 length: 14 residues. The V gene's germline CDR1 is GTSNPN and CDR2 SVGIG (reference sequence). V was clipped by 5 bases and J by 4 bases, with 17 bases between them. CDR3 sequence reads: CAWSPGGRSTEAFF. As DNA, the CDR3 is TGTGCCTGGTCCCCGGGGGGCAGGAGCACTGAAGCTTTCTTT.

The chain employs TRBV19 and TRBJ1-4; D is perhaps TRBD1 (5 bases). Trimming removed 3 bases from V and 7 bases from J, with 21 bases in between. The V gene's germline CDR1 is LNHDA and CDR2 SQIVND (reference sequence). The CDR3 has 17 amino acids. In DNA form, the CDR3 reads TGTGCCAGTAGTATCGGAGCCTACAGGACCCGTGGTGAAAAACTGTTTTTT. Amino acids: CASSIGAYRTRGEKLFF. The variable domain in full, with the rest retrieved from reference TRBV19 and TRBJ1-4, is DGGITQSPKYLFRKEGQNVTLSCEQNLNHDAMYWYRQDPGQGLRLIYYSQIVNDFQKGDIAEGYSVSREKKESFPLTVTSAQKNPTAFYLCASSIGAYRTRGEKLFFGSGTQLSVL.

The rearrangement uses TRBV29-1 and TRBJ2-1, with D possibly matching TRBD2 (7 bases). Trimming pared 6 bases from V and 2 bases from J, leaving 14 bases between. The CDR3 spans 14 residues. Germline CDR1 and CDR2: SQVTM and ANQGSEA. The CDR3 loop reads CSVPRGQTYNEQFF. DNA for the CDR3: TGCAGCGTACCGCGGGGGCAAACCTACAATGAGCAGTTCTTC.

The chain couples TRBV7-9 to TRBJ1-1, with TRBD1 identical over 7 bases. The V segment lost 7 bases and the J segment 0 bases; nucleotides outside the gene matches: 8. The germline V gene has CDR1 SEHNR and CDR2 FQNEAQ (reference sequence). This CDR3 is built from 15 residues. CDR3 nucleotide sequence: TGTGCCAGCACCCCGGGACAGACCATGAACACTGAAGCTTTCTTT. Translation gives CASTPGQTMNTEAFF.

The genes are TRBV11-1 and TRBJ1-2, with D unclear. V was clipped by 1 base and J by 4 bases, with 13 bases between them. The germline CDR1 and CDR2 sequences are SGHAT and FQDESV (reference sequence). The CDR3 has 15 residues. For the CDR3, the DNA is TGTGCCAGCAGCTTAGAGCCAACTACTGGCTATGGCTACACCTTC. It is translated as CASSLEPTTGYGYTF.

The chain recombines TRBV3-1 (or the pseudogene TRBV3-2) with TRBJ1-6; 9 nucleotides match TRBD1. The CDR3 totals 17 residues. Germline CDR1 is LGHDT and CDR2 is YNNKEL (reference sequence). V lost 3 bases to trimming and J lost 7 bases; unmatched junction nucleotides: 10. DNA for the CDR3: TGTGCCAGCAGCCACGTACAGGGGGCGTCGGAAAATTCACCCCTCCACTTT. Amino acids: CASSHVQGASENSPLHF.

V gene TRBV15 combines with J gene TRBJ1-4, with 7 positions matching TRBD1. Germline values: CDR1 LNHNV, CDR2 YYDKDF (reference sequence). V lost 0 bases, J lost 5 bases, and 6 bases stayed unmatched. CDR3 length: 16 amino acids. The CDR3 DNA is TGTGCCACCAGCAGAGATCAGGGACAGACAAATGAAAAACTGTTTTTT. The encoded protein is CATSRDQGQTNEKLFF.

The chain employs TRBV5-1 and TRBJ1-2; 9 nucleotides align to TRBD1. V lost 4 bases to trimming and J lost 4 bases; unmatched junction nucleotides: 5. Germline V lookup: CDR1 SGHRS, CDR2 YFSETQ. The CDR3 is 14 amino acids. The CDR3 DNA is TGCGCCAGCAGCGGACAGGGGCAGGGCTATGGCTACACCTTC. The encoded protein is CASSGQGQGYGYTF.

The chain recombines TRBV5-4 with TRBJ1-1, with D possibly matching TRBD1 (5 bases). The germline V gene encodes CDR1 SGHNT and CDR2 YYREEE (reference sequence). CDR3 length: 15 amino acids. V lost 4 bases and J lost 1, with 14 bases in between. This chain's CDR3 is CASSPGGVRNTEAFF. The DNA for the CDR3 is TGTGCCAGCAGCCCCGGGGGGGTCAGGAACACTGAAGCTTTCTTT.

The genes are TRBV7-8 and TRBJ2-7, with 7 bases matching TRBD2. V was pared by 5 bases and J by 4 bases, with 8 bases of the junction left unmatched. Germline-derived CDR1 and CDR2 are SGHVS and FQNEAQ. The CDR3 is made up of 14 amino acids. The CDR3 here is CASSPSGREYEQYF. The CDR3 coding sequence is TGTGCCAGCAGCCCTAGCGGCCGTGAGTACGAGCAGTACTTC. Supplemented by reference TRBV7-8 and TRBJ2-7, the full variable domain reads GAGVSQSPRYKVAKRGQDVALRCDPISGHVSLFWYQQALGQGPEFLTYFQNEAQLDKSGLPSDRFFAERPEGSVSTLKIQRTQQEDSAVYLCASSPSGREYEQYFGPGTRLTVT.

This clone is a singleton in its sample. V usage is TRBV14 and J usage is TRBJ1-2; 8 positions match TRBD1. Germline assignment: CDR1 SGHDN and CDR2 FVKESK. The CDR3 totals 15 residues. V lost 3 bases to trimming and J lost 6 bases; unmatched junction nucleotides: 9. The CDR3 sequence: CASSHKQGEVNGYTF. The DNA for the CDR3 is TGTGCCAGCAGCCATAAACAGGGGGAAGTCAATGGCTACACCTTC. Complete variable domain (other parts from reference TRBV14 and TRBJ1-2): EAGVTQFPSHSVIEKGQTVTLRCDPISGHDNLYWYRRVMGKEIKFLLHFVKESKQDESGMPNNRFLAERTGGTYSTLKVQPAELEDSGVYFCASSHKQGEVNGYTFGSGTRLTVV.

V gene TRBV6-2 or TRBV6-3 combines with J gene TRBJ2-7; D perhaps matches TRBD1 (7 bases). The V gene lost 6 bases and the J gene lost 2 bases, with 17 bases spanning the gap. The V gene's germline CDR1 is MNHEY and CDR2 SVGEGT. This CDR3 is built from 15 residues. This CDR3 reads CASSHRQGGPYEQYF. The DNA of the CDR3 is TGTGCCAGCAGCCACCGACAGGGAGGCCCCTACGAGCAGTACTTC.

This clone was observed once. This chain joins TRBV6-2 or TRBV6-3 and TRBJ1-1, with 10 bases fitting TRBD1. Germline lookup yields CDR1 MNHEY and CDR2 SVGEGT. This CDR3 region has 14 residues. J gave up 6 bases and V 5 bases, and 6 bases lay outside the gene matches. In nucleotides, the CDR3 is TGTGCCAGCAGTCACGGGGACAGGGGTTCTGAAGCTTTCTTT. This translates into CASSHGDRGSEAFF.

The rearrangement uses TRBV28 and TRBJ2-1; D may be TRBD2 (6 bases). Trimming took off 6 bases at V and 5 bases at J, with 11 bases between the two ends. The CDR3 runs to 13 residues. Germline values: CDR1 MDHEN, CDR2 SYDVKM. The CDR3 spells CASSLGLDNEQFF. The CDR3 coding sequence is TGTGCCAGCAGCCTGGGACTTGACAATGAGCAGTTCTTC. Full variable domain (missing parts from reference TRBV28 and TRBJ2-1): DVKVTQSSRYLVKRTGEKVFLECVQDMDHENMFWYRQDPGLGLRLIYFSYDVKMKEKGDIPEGYSVSREKKERFSLILESASTNQTSMYLCASSLGLDNEQFFGPGTRLTVL.

The chain combines TRBV3-1 (or the pseudogene TRBV3-2) with TRBJ2-1, with D perhaps matching TRBD2 (6 bases). The germline V gene encodes CDR1 LGHDT and CDR2 YNNKEL (reference sequence). This CDR3 region has 16 residues. Trimming removed 0 bases from V and 0 bases from J, with 9 bases in between. CDR3 bases: TGTGCCAGCAGCCAAGATTTCGGGAGCTCCTACAATGAGCAGTTCTTC. It is translated as CASSQDFGSSYNEQFF.